This is a list of T cell receptor beta chains from one sample in a study of blood T cell repertoires in COVID-19. Measured with immunoSEQ multiplex PCR; TCRdb has only the in-frame clones, and not every one. The sample lists under 100,000 clones; around four fifths were seen once. The sequenced sample was peripheral blood. These receptors all stem from a man aged 80 or over with active or convalescent COVID-19. Both conserved end residues are trimmed from each CDR3.

CDR3aa: SVQDRGDYNEQF; v_gene: TRBV29-1; len: 12
CDR3aa: ASSLLQGLDEKLF; v_gene: TRBV28; len: 13
CDR3aa: ASTAGGWNEKLF; v_gene: TRBV7-2; len: 12
CDR3aa: ASSQKRESNSPLH; v_gene: TRBV4-1; len: 13
CDR3aa: ASSLQADTEAF; v_gene: TRBV7-8; len: 11
CDR3aa: ASSPYTGPNNEQF; v_gene: TRBV18; len: 13
CDR3aa: ASSLDRDSEAF; v_gene: TRBV11-2; len: 11
CDR3aa: ATSRDRDRGNTIY; v_gene: TRBV15; len: 13
CDR3aa: ASSPFGSGGSTDTQY; v_gene: TRBV7-8; len: 15
CDR3aa: ASSIAGGDEKLF; v_gene: TRBV19; len: 12
CDR3aa: ASSLGTATYNEQF; v_gene: TRBV11-2; len: 13
CDR3aa: ATSELDREQF; v_gene: TRBV24-1; len: 10
CDR3aa: ASSVQPGLAGADEQF; v_gene: TRBV9; len: 15
CDR3aa: ASSIDLGTTPREQF; v_gene: TRBV19; len: 14
CDR3aa: ASSLRNDRTGELF; v_gene: TRBV7-3; len: 13
CDR3aa: ASSEFGREDNEQF; v_gene: TRBV6-4; len: 13
CDR3aa: ASSSTTSPGELF; v_gene: TRBV7-9; len: 12
CDR3aa: ASPDRVFGELF; v_gene: TRBV6-8; len: 11
CDR3aa: ASSQSNTGELF; v_gene: TRBV9; len: 11
CDR3aa: ASYPGLAGGSEQF; v_gene: TRBV5-1; len: 13
CDR3aa: ASIWNTEAF; v_gene: TRBV27; len: 9
CDR3aa: ASSDIGIRTEAF; v_gene: TRBV2; len: 12
CDR3aa: ASSLWTTLGDTQY; v_gene: TRBV18; len: 13
CDR3aa: ASSSTGGSSPLH; v_gene: TRBV11-2; len: 12
CDR3aa: TSSQVRVPPGNTIY; v_gene: TRBV1; len: 14
CDR3aa: ASSLEFGGYGYT; v_gene: TRBV7-2; len: 12
CDR3aa: ASSSQPTDTQY; v_gene: TRBV27; len: 11
CDR3aa: ASSSGPGTDTQY; v_gene: TRBV6-5; len: 12
CDR3aa: ASSRLRTGGTEAF; v_gene: TRBV2; len: 13
CDR3aa: ASSQGLQLYNSPLH; v_gene: TRBV3-1/TRBV3-2; len: 14
CDR3aa: ASSQNRLSRDRGHYGYT; v_gene: TRBV4-1; len: 17
CDR3aa: ASARGGNLGETQY; v_gene: TRBV28; len: 13
CDR3aa: ASSTDRGNYGYT; v_gene: TRBV6-5; len: 12
CDR3aa: ASSLGEGRSNQPQH; v_gene: TRBV5-1; len: 14
CDR3aa: SVERPGSTDTQY; v_gene: TRBV29-1; len: 12
CDR3aa: ASSDSIWGQPNQPQH; v_gene: TRBV6-4; len: 15
CDR3aa: ASSHNSGNSPLH; v_gene: TRBV7-2; len: 12